This T cell receptor (beta chain) was retrieved from a study of cytomegalovirus exposure and HLA in healthy donors. Study-wide results and limits: As was reported, the HLA-A and HLA-B alleles of most subjects were accurately predicted from TCR beta sequences.

CDR1 is LNHDA, CDR2 SQIVND, per germline (reference sequence). This CDR3 has 14 amino acids. J was trimmed by 1 base and V by 1 base; bases with no gene match: 0. As regards this clone: The antigen remains undetermined.

With 60 Vbeta and 13 Jbeta primers, the PCR was carried out. Libraries were prepared by immunoSEQ multiplex PCR; TCRdb keeps only in-frame clonotypes and omits some of them. In the table there are roughly 120,000 clones, 70% to 80% of which are singletons. The rearrangement links TRBV19 to TRBJ1-1; 7 nucleotides match TRBD1. This sequence was found in a woman aged 18 to 35 in good health and CMV-seropositive. Sequenced input: PBMCs. CDR3 region: CASSIGTGNTEAFF. As DNA, the CDR3 is TGTGCCAGTAGTATAGGGACAGGGAACACTGAAGCTTTCTTT.